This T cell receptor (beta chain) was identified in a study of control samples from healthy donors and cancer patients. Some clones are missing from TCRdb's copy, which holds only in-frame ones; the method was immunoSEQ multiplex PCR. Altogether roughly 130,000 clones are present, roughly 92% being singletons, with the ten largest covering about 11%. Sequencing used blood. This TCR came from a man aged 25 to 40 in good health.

The CDR3, as DNA: TGTGCCAGCAGTGAATTGCGGACTGCCCCAGGTCTACAGGCGACAGATACGCAGTATTTT. It translates to CASSELRTAPGLQATDTQYF. The genes are TRBV2 and TRBJ2-3; D tentatively reads TRBD1 or TRBD2 (5 bases each). V was trimmed by 2 bases and J by 3 bases, leaving 27 bases between them. Germline CDR1 and CDR2: SNHLY and FYNNEI. The CDR3 has 20 residues.